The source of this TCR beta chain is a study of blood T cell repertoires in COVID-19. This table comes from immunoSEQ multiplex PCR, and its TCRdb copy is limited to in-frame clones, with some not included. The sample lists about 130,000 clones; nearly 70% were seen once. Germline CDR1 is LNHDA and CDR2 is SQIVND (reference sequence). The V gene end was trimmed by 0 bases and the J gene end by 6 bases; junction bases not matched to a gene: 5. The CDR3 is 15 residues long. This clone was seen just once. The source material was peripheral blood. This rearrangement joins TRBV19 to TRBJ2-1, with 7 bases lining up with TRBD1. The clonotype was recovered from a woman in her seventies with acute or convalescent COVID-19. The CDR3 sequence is CASSIDQDRINEQFF. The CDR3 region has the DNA TGTGCCAGTAGTATAGATCAGGACAGGATCAATGAGCAGTTCTTC.